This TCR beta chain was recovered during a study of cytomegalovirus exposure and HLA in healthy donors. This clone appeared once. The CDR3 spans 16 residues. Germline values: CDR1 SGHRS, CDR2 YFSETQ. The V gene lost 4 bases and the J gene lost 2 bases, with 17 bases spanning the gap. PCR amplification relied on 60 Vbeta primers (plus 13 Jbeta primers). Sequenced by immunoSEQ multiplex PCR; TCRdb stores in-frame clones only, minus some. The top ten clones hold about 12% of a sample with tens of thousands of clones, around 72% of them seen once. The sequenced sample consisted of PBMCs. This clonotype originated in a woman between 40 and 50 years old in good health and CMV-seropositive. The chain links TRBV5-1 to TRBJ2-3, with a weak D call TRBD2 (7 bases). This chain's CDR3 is CASSPGGGANTDTQYF. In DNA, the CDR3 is TGCGCCAGCAGCCCTGGTGGGGGGGCAAACACAGATACGCAGTATTTT.